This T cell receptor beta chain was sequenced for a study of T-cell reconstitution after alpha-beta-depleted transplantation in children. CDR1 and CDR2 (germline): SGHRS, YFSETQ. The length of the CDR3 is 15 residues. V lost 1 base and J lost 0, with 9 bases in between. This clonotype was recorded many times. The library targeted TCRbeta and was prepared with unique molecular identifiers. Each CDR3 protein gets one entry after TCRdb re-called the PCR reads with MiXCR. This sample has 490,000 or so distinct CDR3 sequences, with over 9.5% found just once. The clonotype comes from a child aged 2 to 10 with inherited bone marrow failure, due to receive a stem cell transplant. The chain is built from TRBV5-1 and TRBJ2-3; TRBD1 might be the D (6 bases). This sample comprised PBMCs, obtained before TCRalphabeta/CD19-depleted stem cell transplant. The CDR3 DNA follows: TGCGCCAGCAGCTTGTGGACAGTGAGCACAGATACGCAGTATTTT. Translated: CASSLWTVSTDTQYF.